This entry lists 18 T cell receptor beta chains sequenced from one sample in a study of blood T cell repertoires in COVID-19 (dated by TCRdb to about 2020). Receptor libraries were prepared by the immunoSEQ multiplex PCR assay. Sourced from immuneACCESS, this table was stored by TCRdb with only in-frame sequences that have V and J called. A share of the clones is absent; for the studies checked, an unresolved V gene accounts for under half, and the remainder has no known explanation. Across this sample there are about 170,000 clones, with around nine tenths seen only once. Jointly, the top ten make up around 3.5% of the sample. Sequencing was carried out using peripheral blood. All receptors come from a man between 65 and 79 years old with acute or convalescent COVID-19.

The rearrangement links TRBV28 to TRBJ2-3; TRBD2 aligns across 8 bases. Germline assignment: CDR1 MDHEN and CDR2 SYDVKM. This CDR3 has 13 residues. V was pared by 7 bases and J by 3 bases, with 3 bases of the junction left unmatched. The CDR3 is CASTAGGTDTQYF. The CDR3, as DNA: TGTGCCAGCACCGCGGGGGGTACAGATACGCAGTATTTT.

CDR3 DNA: TGTGCCAGCAGTGACAGGTTCGCTGGAAACACCATATATTTT. Protein sequence: CASSDRFAGNTIYF. This chain links TRBV2 with TRBJ1-3; the D is unclear. CDR1 and CDR2 from the germline V gene are SNHLY and FYNNEI. V gave up 3 bases and J gave up 2 bases, with 8 bases separating them. The CDR3 totals 14 residues.

The gene calls are TRBV11-3 and TRBJ2-5; 9 nucleotides align to TRBD1. Germline-derived CDR1 and CDR2 are SGHNT and YENEEA. CDR3 length: 13 residues. After removal of 3 bases from V and 4 bases from J, the junction contained 0 bases not matched to a gene. CDR3 loop: CASSLDRGETQYF. The CDR3 nucleotides read TGTGCCAGCAGCTTGGACAGGGGAGAGACCCAGTACTTC.

In its sample, this clone was seen once. V and J are TRBV3-1 (or the pseudogene TRBV3-2) and TRBJ2-3; 10 positions match TRBD2. The CDR3 is made up of 19 amino acids. V was pared by 0 bases and J by 0 bases, with 9 bases of the junction left unmatched. The germline V gene encodes CDR1 LGHDT and CDR2 YNNKEL (reference sequence). CDR3 sequence (DNA): TGTGCCAGCAGCCAAGAAAGGGCTAGCGGGGGCTTTAGCACAGATACGCAGTATTTT. This sequence encodes CASSQERASGGFSTDTQYF.

In this sample, this clone turned up a few times. The V gene is TRBV28, the J gene TRBJ2-3; 7 bases match TRBD2. This CDR3 contains 15 residues. Germline-derived CDR1 and CDR2 are MDHEN and SYDVKM. The ends lost 8 bases at V and 2 bases at J; junction bases unmatched: 10. The DNA of the CDR3 is TGTGCCAGCTCAACCAGCGGGATAAACACAGATACGCAGTATTTT. Translated: CASSTSGINTDTQYF. Drawing the rest from reference TRBV28 and TRBJ2-3, the complete variable domain is DVKVTQSSRYLVKRTGEKVFLECVQDMDHENMFWYRQDPGLGLRLIYFSYDVKMKEKGDIPEGYSVSREKKERFSLILESASTNQTSMYLCASSTSGINTDTQYFGPGTRLTVL.

V gene TRBV29-1 combines with J gene TRBJ2-1, with 8 bases fitting TRBD2. The CDR3 has 17 amino acids. The J segment lost 3 bases and the V segment lost 2 bases, leaving 12 bases of the junction unmatched. Germline loops: CDR1 SQVTM, CDR2 ANQGSEA. CDR3 amino acids: CSVESPQRGYLYNEQFF. The CDR3 region has the DNA TGCAGCGTTGAATCACCCCAGCGGGGGTATCTCTACAATGAGCAGTTCTTC.

This clone was observed a single time. The genes are TRBV5-4 and TRBJ1-2, with D possibly TRBD1 on 6 matching bases. Germline V gene sequence: CDR1 SGHNT, CDR2 YYREEE (reference sequence). The CDR3 has 15 amino acids. V was cut by 4 bases and J by 0 bases, with 13 bases left in between. CDR3 nucleotides: TGTGCCAGCAGCCCCGGACAGCCAGCTAACTATGGCTACACCTTC. It is translated as CASSPGQPANYGYTF.

The chain couples TRBV11-3 to TRBJ2-5; possible D gene TRBD1, 6 bases. V lost 6 bases, J lost 2 bases, and 10 bases lay in between. This CDR3 comprises 13 residues. From germline, CDR1 is SGHNT and CDR2 YENEEA. Here the CDR3 reads CASSLGQQETQYF. The DNA for the CDR3 is TGTGCCAGCAGTCTTGGACAGCAAGAGACCCAGTACTTC. The full variable domain, in which reference TRBV11-3 and TRBJ2-5 provide the parts outside the CDR3, is EAGVVQSPRYKIIEKKQPVAFWCNPISGHNTLYWYLQNLGQGPELLIRYENEEAVDDSQLPKDRFSAERLKGVDSTLKIQPAELGDSAVYLCASSLGQQETQYFGPGTRLLVL.

The chain recombines TRBV27 with TRBJ2-3; D is unclear. The CDR3 runs 14 residues. In germline, CDR1 is MNHEY, CDR2 SMNVEV (reference sequence). V dropped 1 base and J dropped 3 bases, with 8 bases sitting between them. CDR3 sequence (DNA): TGTGCCAGCAGTTTATTACAGATTACAGATACGCAGTATTTT. This codes for CASSLLQITDTQYF.

This rearrangement joins TRBV7-2 to TRBJ1-1; possibly TRBD1 for D (6 bases). Germline loops: CDR1 SGHTA, CDR2 FQGNSA. V shed 2 bases and J shed 5 bases, with 18 bases lying between them. This CDR3 has 16 amino acids. CDR3 bases: TGTGCCAGCAGCTTAAGGGATGGGGGAAGGGGGACTGAAGCTTTCTTT. It is translated as CASSLRDGGRGTEAFF.

V gene TRBV29-1 combines with J gene TRBJ2-3, with TRBD2 as a possible D gene (6 bases). Germline assignment: CDR1 SQVTM and CDR2 ANQGSEA. The CDR3 is 13 amino acids. V lost 4 bases and J lost 0, with 8 bases in between. CDR3 bases: TGCAGCGTTGTGAGCGGGAGCACAGATACGCAGTATTTT. Its translation is CSVVSGSTDTQYF.

The chain combines TRBV6-6 with TRBJ1-4, with a weak D call TRBD1 (6 bases). The CDR3 loop spans 14 amino acids. Germline V gene data show CDR1 as MNHNY and CDR2 as SVGAGI (reference sequence). Trimming removed 2 bases from V and 6 bases from J, with 10 bases in between. The CDR3 DNA sequence: TGTGCCAGCAGTTACACAGGGTCGCATGAAAAACTGTTTTTT. It specifies CASSYTGSHEKLFF.

The rearrangement joins TRBV11-2 to TRBJ1-2, with D unclear. The germline V gene has CDR1 SGHAT and CDR2 FQNNGV. This CDR3 is 13 amino acids long. V lost 5 bases, J lost 1 base, and 8 bases lay in between. The CDR3 loop reads CASSPEINYGYTF. The CDR3 DNA follows: TGTGCCAGCAGCCCGGAGATTAACTATGGCTACACCTTC.

This clone came up a few times. This chain connects TRBV10-3 to TRBJ1-2, with a weak D call TRBD1 (6 bases). The CDR3 length is 12 residues. Germline CDR1 is ENHRY and CDR2 is SYGVKD. V lost 5 bases to trimming and J lost 7 bases, with 11 bases between them. CDR3 nucleotide sequence: TGTGCCATCAGTATAACAGGGTTTGGCTACACCTTC. Residues: CAISITGFGYTF.

This chain uses TRBV2 with TRBJ2-1, with 9 bases fitting TRBD2. CDR1 is SNHLY, CDR2 FYNNEI, per germline. The V segment lost 6 bases and the J segment 9 bases; nucleotides outside the gene matches: 3. The CDR3 loop spans 12 amino acids. This chain's CDR3 is CASSLSGSEQFF. The CDR3 nucleotides are TGTGCCAGCAGCCTTAGCGGGAGTGAGCAGTTCTTC.

CDR3 residues: CASSLTRESPLHF. Here the CDR3 DNA reads TGTGCCAGCAGCTTAACCAGGGAATCACCCCTCCACTTT. This chain links TRBV7-8 with TRBJ1-6; D is possibly TRBD1 (5 bases). This CDR3 has 13 residues. Germline V gene data show CDR1 as SGHVS and CDR2 as FQNEAQ. The ends were cut back, 2 bases at V and 10 bases at J, with 9 bases in the middle.

This clone was recorded once. The V call is TRBV3-1 (or the pseudogene TRBV3-2), the J call TRBJ2-5, with 7 positions matching TRBD2. The V gene end was trimmed by 4 bases and the J gene end by 3 bases; junction bases not matched to a gene: 8. CDR3 size: 15 residues. Per the germline V gene, CDR1 is LGHDT and CDR2 is YNNKEL (reference sequence). The CDR3 DNA follows: TGTGCCAGCAGCCTTAGTCCTAGCGGCAAAGAGACCCAGTACTTC. This translates into CASSLSPSGKETQYF.

The chain combines TRBV5-1 with TRBJ2-7; D is possibly TRBD1 (6 bases). V lost 2 bases to trimming and J lost 5 bases, with 14 bases between them. Looked up from germline, CDR1 is SGHRS and CDR2 is YFSETQ. This CDR3 is 14 amino acids long. The CDR3 nucleotides read TGCGCCAGCAGCTTTGGGGGCCAGCGAAACGAGCAGTACTTC. It translates to CASSFGGQRNEQYF.